This paragraph covers one T cell receptor beta chain sequence. Method: immunoSEQ multiplex PCR; TCRdb's copy keeps in-frame clones and lacks some. Found here are over 70,000 clones, 76% of them singletons; the top ten hold more than 6.5%. This sample stems from a study of blood T cell repertoires in COVID-19. Germline CDR1 is LGHDT and CDR2 is YNNKEL (reference sequence). V was trimmed by 4 bases and J by 11 bases, leaving 17 bases between them. The CDR3 totals 13 residues. The sequence was collected from a man in his 70s with acute or convalescent COVID-19. The chain couples TRBV3-1 (or the pseudogene TRBV3-2) to TRBJ1-2, with a tentative D call TRBD1 (6 bases). Specimen: peripheral blood. CDR3 nucleotide sequence: TGTGCCAGCAGCCCCAACAGGGTCGCTAATTACACCTTC. The encoded protein is CASSPNRVANYTF.